Below are 32 T cell receptor beta chains sequenced from a single sample in a study of blood T cell repertoires in COVID-19. Only in-frame clones appear in the TCRdb table, and some are missing; sequencing was by immunoSEQ multiplex PCR. The sample has just over 60,000 clones; roughly 84% are singletons. Sequencing was carried out using peripheral blood. The source of these receptors is a woman of 80 years or more with active or convalescent COVID-19.

The chain couples TRBV11-3 to TRBJ1-1, with D perhaps matching TRBD1 (6 bases). The V and J ends lost 3 bases and 1 base respectively, with 12 bases between them. The CDR3 has 15 residues. CDR1 SGHNT and CDR2 YENEEA come from the germline V gene. The CDR3 DNA reads TGTGCCAGCAGCTTGATGGGGGCAGGGAACACTGAAGCTTTCTTT. Translated: CASSLMGAGNTEAFF.

This chain links TRBV19 with TRBJ2-3; TRBD1 is a possible D gene (5 bases). Trimming removed 7 bases at V and 1 base at J, with 15 bases between. In germline, CDR1 is LNHDA, CDR2 SQIVND (reference sequence). This CDR3 comprises 15 residues. This CDR3 is CASTPSGFRTDTQYF. The CDR3 bases are TGTGCCAGTACCCCCTCAGGGTTTCGCACAGATACGCAGTATTTT.

This clone turned up a few times. The CDR3 DNA sequence: TGTGCCAGCAGCCGACTTAGCGGGGGGCGGGACAATGAGCAGTTCTTC. This gives the protein CASSRLSGGRDNEQFF. The V and J genes are TRBV3-1 (or the pseudogene TRBV3-2) and TRBJ2-1; TRBD2 matches at 10 bases. CDR1 LGHDT and CDR2 YNNKEL come from the germline V gene (reference sequence). With 4 bases clipped from V and 5 bases from J, the junction kept 8 bases outside the gene matches. The CDR3 contains 16 residues.

The table lists this clone with many counts. The chain employs TRBV10-1 and TRBJ1-6, with D hard to call. CDR1 and CDR2 (germline): WNHNN, SYGVQD (reference sequence). This CDR3 comprises 14 residues. Trimming stripped 2 bases from V and 9 bases from J, with 11 bases between. CDR3 sequence: CASSEDNTGSPLHF. The CDR3 nucleotides read TGCGCCAGCAGTGAGGACAACACCGGTTCACCCCTCCACTTT.

The genes are TRBV6-5 and TRBJ2-3, with 8 bases aligning to TRBD2. Trimming at V came to 6 bases and at J to 0 bases, leaving 2 bases not matched to a gene. Germline values: CDR1 MNHEY, CDR2 SVGAGI. This CDR3 spans 14 amino acids. This CDR3 is CASSRGGSTDTQYF. In DNA, the CDR3 is TGTGCCAGCAGCCGGGGGGGAAGCACAGATACGCAGTATTTT.

V usage is TRBV6-5 and J usage is TRBJ1-1; D gene ambiguous. The CDR3 runs 14 residues. V was shortened by 6 bases and J by 3 bases, with 14 bases between the two germline ends. Germline CDR1 reads MNHEY; CDR2 reads SVGAGI. The CDR3 region has the DNA TGTGCCAGCAGCCCCGGAGACGGCTACACTGAAGCTTTCTTT. This gives the protein CASSPGDGYTEAFF.

The chain couples TRBV19 to TRBJ1-2, with a possible D match to TRBD1 (5 bases). The CDR3 sequence is 15 residues long. The germline CDR1 and CDR2 sequences are LNHDA and SQIVND (reference sequence). Between the trimmed V and J ends, which lost 0 bases and 4 bases, there was a span of 12 bases. The CDR3 spells CASSIDLRRGYGYTF. The CDR3 bases are TGTGCCAGTAGTATAGATTTAAGAAGGGGCTATGGCTACACCTTC.

The rearrangement joins TRBV27 to TRBJ1-5; D not certain. The CDR3 loop spans 14 amino acids. V lost 5 bases, J lost 6 bases, and 14 bases lay in between. The germline V gene encodes CDR1 MNHEY and CDR2 SMNVEV (reference sequence). Written as DNA, the CDR3 is TGTGCCAGCAGTCATGCCGTCGCGGGTCAGCCCCAGCATTTT. It codes for CASSHAVAGQPQHF.

V gene TRBV2 combines with J gene TRBJ2-6, with D maybe TRBD1 (5 bases). CDR3 length equals 14 residues. The V and J ends lost 6 bases and 0 bases respectively, with 6 bases between them. Germline CDR1 and CDR2: SNHLY and FYNNEI. CDR3 coding DNA: TGTGCCAGCAGCGACAGCTCTGGGGCCAACGTCCTGACTTTC. It translates to CASSDSSGANVLTF.

The V gene is TRBV6-5, the J gene TRBJ2-3; tentative D call: TRBD2 (5 bases). The CDR3 has 15 amino acids. V was pared by 2 bases and J by 4 bases, with 13 bases between. Germline V gives CDR1 MNHEY, CDR2 SVGAGI. CDR3 nucleotides: TGTGCCAGCAGTTACAGTTACGGGATTCCAGATACGCAGTATTTT. It encodes CASSYSYGIPDTQYF.

The chain links TRBV9 to TRBJ2-6, with D maybe TRBD2 (5 bases). The V gene lost 5 bases and the J gene lost 0 bases, with 6 bases spanning the gap. CDR1 and CDR2 from the germline V gene are SGDLS and YYNGEE. There are 14 residues in the CDR3. The CDR3 protein is CASRGSSGANVLTF. CDR3 DNA: TGTGCCAGCAGAGGGAGCTCTGGGGCCAACGTCCTGACTTTC.

J is TRBJ1-1 and V is TRBV18, with TRBD1 identical over 7 bases. The CDR3 loop spans 15 amino acids. Germline V gene data show CDR1 as KGHSH and CDR2 as LQKENI. J gave up 3 bases and V 1 base, and 5 bases lay outside the gene matches. CDR3 coding DNA: TGTGCCAGCTCACCACGGACAGGTGGGGACACTGAAGCTTTCTTT. Its protein product is CASSPRTGGDTEAFF.

The J gene is TRBJ1-2, the V gene TRBV7-9; D might be TRBD1 (6 bases). Germline V gene sequence: CDR1 SEHNR, CDR2 FQNEAQ (reference sequence). With 1 base removed from V and 6 bases from J, the gap between germline ends came to 6 bases. The length of the CDR3 is 12 residues. The CDR3 region has the DNA TGTGCCAGCAGCTTAGAGGGGGATGGCTACACCTTC. Its translation: CASSLEGDGYTF.

This chain joins TRBV5-1 and TRBJ1-1; no firm D call. The V end was cut by 1 base, the J end by 2 bases, with 12 bases between. Per germline, CDR1 SGHRS and CDR2 YFSETQ. The CDR3 spans 15 residues. This chain's CDR3 is CASSLRPGINTEAFF. DNA of the CDR3: TGCGCCAGCAGCTTGAGGCCAGGAATAAACACTGAAGCTTTCTTT.

This chain joins TRBV11-3 and TRBJ2-7; the D is unclear. The CDR3 contains 12 residues. V gave up 1 base and J gave up 3 bases, with 4 bases separating them. Germline V CDR1 and CDR2: SGHNT, YENEEA. For the CDR3, the DNA is TGTGCCAGCAGCTTAGGCAGCTACGAGCAGTACTTC. Translating it yields CASSLGSYEQYF.

The chain combines TRBV19 with TRBJ2-2, with 8 bases identical to TRBD2. V was pared by 7 bases and J by 0 bases, with 1 base of the junction left unmatched. This CDR3 is 14 amino acids long. Per the germline V gene, CDR1 is LNHDA and CDR2 is SQIVND (reference sequence). The CDR3 here is CASKRGTNTGELFF. The CDR3 DNA reads TGTGCCAGTAAGCGGGGGACGAACACCGGGGAGCTGTTTTTT.

V and J are TRBV2 and TRBJ1-5; D call uncertain. The ends were cut back, 2 bases at V and 5 bases at J, with 7 bases in the middle. Germline V lookup: CDR1 SNHLY, CDR2 FYNNEI. This CDR3 has 13 residues. Here the CDR3 reads CASSELRDQPQHF. As DNA, the CDR3 is TGTGCCAGCAGTGAACTCCGGGATCAGCCCCAGCATTTT.

This clone was detected only a few times. The gene calls are TRBV2 and TRBJ1-1; 8 bases are a match to TRBD1. CDR3 length: 13 amino acids. Losses at the gene ends were 8 bases for V and 0 bases for J; bases not matched to a gene: 2. Germline lookup yields CDR1 SNHLY and CDR2 FYNNEI. The CDR3 region is CASRDRLNTEAFF. CDR3 coding DNA: TGTGCCAGCCGGGACAGGCTGAACACTGAAGCTTTCTTT.

This sequence joins TRBV6-5 and TRBJ2-1; perhaps TRBD1 as D (5 bases). Trimming stripped 9 bases from V and 8 bases from J, with 17 bases between. The CDR3 is made up of 13 amino acids. CDR1 MNHEY and CDR2 SVGAGI come from the germline V gene. In nucleotides, the CDR3 is TGTGCCAGTAGAAGACCAGGGTTCGATGAGCAGTTCTTC. It encodes CASRRPGFDEQFF.

The rearrangement links TRBV7-8 to TRBJ1-1; TRBD1 matches 7 bases. The V and J ends lost 2 bases and 0 bases, in that order; junction bases with no gene match: 6. The CDR3 length is 16 residues. Germline lookup yields CDR1 SGHVS and CDR2 FQNEAQ. CDR3 coding DNA: TGTGCCAGCAGCTTATGGGGGCAGGGGGTGAACACTGAAGCTTTCTTT. Translating gives CASSLWGQGVNTEAFF.

The chain couples TRBV2 to TRBJ1-5; no reliable D call. Germline CDR1 SNHLY, CDR2 FYNNEI. The germline V and J ends were trimmed by 10 bases and 0 bases, with 10 bases remaining between them. The CDR3 totals 13 residues. As DNA, the CDR3 is TGTGCCACCACCGTGAGTAGCAATCAGCCCCAGCATTTT. This codes for CATTVSSNQPQHF.

V is TRBV11-2 and J is TRBJ2-3; 10 bases align to TRBD1. The trim removed 8 bases at V and 8 bases at J, leaving 10 bases unmatched. Germline V CDR1 and CDR2: SGHAT, FQNNGV. The CDR3 has 14 residues. The CDR3 here is CASQGTGDTFTQYF. The CDR3 nucleotides are TGTGCCAGCCAAGGGACAGGGGACACCTTTACGCAGTATTTT.

The V call is TRBV5-1, the J call TRBJ1-5, with 9 bases aligning to TRBD1. V trimming: 3 bases; J trimming: 1 base; junction bases outside the gene matches: 2. This CDR3 region has 15 residues. The germline V gene has CDR1 SGHRS and CDR2 YFSETQ. Here the CDR3 reads CASSSGTGSNQPQHF. The CDR3 nucleotides are TGCGCCAGCAGCTCAGGGACAGGGAGCAATCAGCCCCAGCATTTT.

The chain combines TRBV5-1 with TRBJ1-2; 9 bases match TRBD1. The CDR3 spans 16 residues. Losses at the gene ends were 3 bases for V and 5 bases for J; bases not matched to a gene: 11. Germline V lookup: CDR1 SGHRS, CDR2 YFSETQ. The CDR3 nucleotides are TGCGCCAGCAGCTCGGGATACAGGGGGCTAACGTATGGCTACACCTTC. This sequence encodes CASSSGYRGLTYGYTF. The complete variable domain, with remaining parts taken from reference TRBV5-1 and TRBJ1-2, reads KAGVTQTPRYLIKTRGQQVTLSCSPISGHRSVSWYQQTPGQGLQFLFEYFSETQRNKGNFPGRFSGRQFSNSRSEMNVSTLELGDSALYLCASSSGYRGLTYGYTFGSGTRLTVV.

The chain uses TRBV7-2 and TRBJ1-2, with D unclear. Trimming cost V 1 base and J 10 bases, with 13 bases left between them. The CDR3 is made up of 13 amino acids. Looked up from germline, CDR1 is SGHTA and CDR2 is FQGNSA. CDR3 residues: CASSLEAAQAYTF. In DNA form, the CDR3 reads TGTGCCAGCAGCTTAGAGGCGGCTCAAGCCTACACCTTC.

This rearrangement joins TRBV6-5 to TRBJ1-1; D remains ambiguous. The CDR3 is made up of 15 amino acids. Germline-derived CDR1 and CDR2 are MNHEY and SVGAGI. V was trimmed by 0 bases and J by 2 bases, leaving 10 bases between them. This CDR3 is CASSYSSLSNTEAFF. CDR3 coding DNA: TGTGCCAGCAGTTACTCGTCGCTCAGTAACACTGAAGCTTTCTTT.

This chain links TRBV5-4 with TRBJ2-5; 7 bases align to TRBD2. This CDR3 spans 15 amino acids. CDR1 and CDR2 (germline): SGHNT, YYREEE (reference sequence). V dropped 2 bases and J dropped 5; count of bases not matched to a gene: 9. The CDR3 loop is CASSLRARGGETQYF. The CDR3 region has the DNA TGTGCCAGCAGCTTACGAGCGCGGGGAGGGGAGACCCAGTACTTC.

The rearrangement links TRBV15 to TRBJ2-6; D may be TRBD2 (5 bases). With 1 base removed from V and 2 bases from J, the gap between germline ends came to 12 bases. Germline CDR1 LNHNV, CDR2 YYDKDF (reference sequence). The CDR3 totals 17 residues. The CDR3 coding sequence is TGTGCCACCAGCAGAGGGACTTTGAGAGCTGGGGCCAACGTCCTGACTTTC. It translates to CATSRGTLRAGANVLTF.

The CDR3 sequence: CAWNGQGNSPLHF. The CDR3 DNA reads TGTGCCTGGAACGGACAGGGGAATTCACCCCTCCACTTT. V usage is TRBV30 and J usage is TRBJ1-6, with 9 bases aligning to TRBD1. V shed 4 bases, J shed 7 bases, and the junction held 2 bases outside the gene matches. In germline, CDR1 is GTSNPN, CDR2 SVGIG (reference sequence). The CDR3 runs 13 residues.

This clone was detected a few times. The J gene is TRBJ2-3, the V gene TRBV15; 9 positions agree with TRBD1. V gave up 1 base and J gave up 4 bases; unmatched junction bases: 3. CDR1 is LNHNV and CDR2 is YYDKDF in the germline V gene (reference sequence). The CDR3 covers 15 residues. The CDR3: CATSRGDRGADTQYF. The CDR3, as DNA: TGTGCCACCAGCAGAGGAGACAGGGGGGCAGATACGCAGTATTTT.

The chain employs TRBV20-1 and TRBJ2-7; the match to TRBD2 covers 12 bases. The V and J ends lost 6 bases and 11 bases, in that order; junction bases with no gene match: 5. The CDR3 spans 11 residues. The germline V gene has CDR1 DFQATT and CDR2 SNEGSKA (reference sequence). The CDR3 region has the DNA TGCAGTGCGCCACTAGCGGGGGGCGAGTACTTC. This encodes CSAPLAGGEYF.

The chain carries TRBV4-1 and TRBJ1-2, with 7 bases aligning to TRBD1. The junction had 9 bases not matched to a gene; V was cut back by 1 base and J by 4 bases. The germline CDR1 and CDR2 sequences are MGHRA and YSYEKL. CDR3 length: 16 amino acids. CDR3: CASSQGIRGSGYGYTF. As DNA, the CDR3 is TGCGCCAGCAGCCAAGGAATCAGGGGGAGCGGCTATGGCTACACCTTC.